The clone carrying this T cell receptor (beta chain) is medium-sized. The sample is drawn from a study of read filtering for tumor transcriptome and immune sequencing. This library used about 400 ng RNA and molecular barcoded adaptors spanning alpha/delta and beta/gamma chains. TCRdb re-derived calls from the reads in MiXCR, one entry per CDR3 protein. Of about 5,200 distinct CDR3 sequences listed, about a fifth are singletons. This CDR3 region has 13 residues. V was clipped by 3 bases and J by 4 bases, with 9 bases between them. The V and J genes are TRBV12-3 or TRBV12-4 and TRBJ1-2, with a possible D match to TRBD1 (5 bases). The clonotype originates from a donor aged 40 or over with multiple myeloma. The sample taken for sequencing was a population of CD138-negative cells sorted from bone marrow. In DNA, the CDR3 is TGTGCCAGCAGTTTCGACAGAGGCTATGGCTACACCTTC. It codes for CASSFDRGYGYTF.